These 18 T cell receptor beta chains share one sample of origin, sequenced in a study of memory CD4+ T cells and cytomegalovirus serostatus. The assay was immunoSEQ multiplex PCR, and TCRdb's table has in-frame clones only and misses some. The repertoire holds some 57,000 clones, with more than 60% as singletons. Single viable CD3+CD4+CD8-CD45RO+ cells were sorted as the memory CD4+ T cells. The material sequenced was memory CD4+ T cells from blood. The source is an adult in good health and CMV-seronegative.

The CDR3 region is CASSFSLEGAYEQYF. DNA of the CDR3: TGTGCCAGCAGCTTTTCCCTGGAGGGGGCTTACGAGCAGTACTTC. This chain links TRBV5-4 with TRBJ2-7; perhaps TRBD1 as D (7 bases). The CDR3 totals 15 residues. V was pared by 2 bases and J by 4 bases, with 16 bases between. CDR1 is SGHNT, CDR2 YYREEE, per germline (reference sequence).

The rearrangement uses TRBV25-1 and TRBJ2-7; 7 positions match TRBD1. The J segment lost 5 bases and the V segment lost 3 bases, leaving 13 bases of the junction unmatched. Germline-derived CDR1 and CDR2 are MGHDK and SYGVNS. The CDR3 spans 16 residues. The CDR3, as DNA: TGTGCCAGCAGTGAGACGGGGACAGCTTTTGCCCACGAGCAGTACTTC. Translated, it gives CASSETGTAFAHEQYF.

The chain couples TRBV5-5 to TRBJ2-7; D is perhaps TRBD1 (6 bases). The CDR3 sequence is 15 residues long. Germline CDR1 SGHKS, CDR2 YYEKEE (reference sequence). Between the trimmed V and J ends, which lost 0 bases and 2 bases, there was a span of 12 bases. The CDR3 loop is CASSLEEQGTYEQYF. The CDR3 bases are TGTGCCAGCAGCTTGGAGGAACAGGGCACCTACGAGCAGTACTTC. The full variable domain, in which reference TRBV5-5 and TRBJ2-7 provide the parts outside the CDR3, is DAGVTQSPTHLIKTRGQQVTLRCSPISGHKSVSWYQQVLGQGPQFIFQYYEKEERGRGNFPDRFSARQFPNYSSELNVNALLLGDSALYLCASSLEEQGTYEQYFGPGTRLTVT.

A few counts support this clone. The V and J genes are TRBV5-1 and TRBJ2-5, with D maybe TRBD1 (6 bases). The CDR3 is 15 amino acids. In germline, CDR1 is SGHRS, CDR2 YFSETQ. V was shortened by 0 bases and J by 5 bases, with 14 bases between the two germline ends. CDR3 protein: CASSLEAGVWETQYF. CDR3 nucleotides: TGCGCCAGCAGCTTGGAGGCAGGGGTTTGGGAGACCCAGTACTTC.

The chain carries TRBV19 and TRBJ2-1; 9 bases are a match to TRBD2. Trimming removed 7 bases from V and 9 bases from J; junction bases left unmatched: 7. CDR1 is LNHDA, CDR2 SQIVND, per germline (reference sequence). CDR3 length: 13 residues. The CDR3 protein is CASTREGHGEQFF. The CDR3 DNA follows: TGTGCCAGTACGCGGGAGGGCCACGGTGAGCAGTTCTTC.

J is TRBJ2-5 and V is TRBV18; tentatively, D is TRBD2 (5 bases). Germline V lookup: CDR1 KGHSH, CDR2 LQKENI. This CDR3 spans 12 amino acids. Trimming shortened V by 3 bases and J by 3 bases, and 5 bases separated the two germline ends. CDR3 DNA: TGTGCCAGCTCACCGACTAAAGAGACCCAGTACTTC. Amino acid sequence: CASSPTKETQYF. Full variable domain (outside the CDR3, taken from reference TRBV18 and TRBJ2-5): NAGVMQNPRHLVRRRGQEARLRCSPMKGHSHVYWYRQLPEEGLKFMVYLQKENIIDESGMPKERFSAEFPKEGPSILRIQQVVRGDSAAYFCASSPTKETQYFGPGTRLLVL.

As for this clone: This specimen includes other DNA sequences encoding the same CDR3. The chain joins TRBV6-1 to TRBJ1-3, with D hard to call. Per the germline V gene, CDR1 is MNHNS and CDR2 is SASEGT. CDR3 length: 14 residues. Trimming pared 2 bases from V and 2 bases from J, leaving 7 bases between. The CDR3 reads CASSESVPGNTIYF. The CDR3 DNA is TGTGCCAGCAGTGAATCGGTTCCTGGAAACACCATATATTTT.

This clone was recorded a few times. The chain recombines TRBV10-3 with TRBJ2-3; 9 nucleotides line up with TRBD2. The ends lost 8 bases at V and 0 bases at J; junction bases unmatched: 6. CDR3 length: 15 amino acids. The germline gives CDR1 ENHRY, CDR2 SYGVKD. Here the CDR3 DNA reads TGTGCCATCGATGCCAGCGGGGGGAGCACAGATACGCAGTATTTT. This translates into CAIDASGGSTDTQYF.

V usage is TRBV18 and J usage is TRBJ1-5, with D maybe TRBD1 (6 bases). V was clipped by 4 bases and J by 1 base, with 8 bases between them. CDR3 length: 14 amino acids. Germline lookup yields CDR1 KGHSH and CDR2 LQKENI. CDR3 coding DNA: TGTGCCAGCTCACGACAGGAAAGCAATCAGCCCCAGCATTTT. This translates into CASSRQESNQPQHF.

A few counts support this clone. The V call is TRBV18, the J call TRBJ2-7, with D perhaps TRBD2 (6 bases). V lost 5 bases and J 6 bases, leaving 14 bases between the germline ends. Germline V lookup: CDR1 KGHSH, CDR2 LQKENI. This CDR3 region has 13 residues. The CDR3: CASSTGGYGEQYF. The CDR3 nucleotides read TGTGCCAGCTCAACAGGAGGGTACGGCGAGCAGTACTTC. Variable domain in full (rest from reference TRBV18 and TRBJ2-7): NAGVMQNPRHLVRRRGQEARLRCSPMKGHSHVYWYRQLPEEGLKFMVYLQKENIIDESGMPKERFSAEFPKEGPSILRIQQVVRGDSAAYFCASSTGGYGEQYFGPGTRLTVT.

The CDR3: CASSQDRAMGGYTF. CDR3 in DNA: TGCGCCAGCAGCCAAGATAGAGCGATGGGGGGCTACACCTTC. The chain has TRBV4-1 and TRBJ1-2; D gene unclear. CDR3 length equals 14 residues. V lost 0 bases to trimming and J lost 8 bases, with 13 bases between them. The germline CDR1 and CDR2 sequences are MGHRA and YSYEKL.

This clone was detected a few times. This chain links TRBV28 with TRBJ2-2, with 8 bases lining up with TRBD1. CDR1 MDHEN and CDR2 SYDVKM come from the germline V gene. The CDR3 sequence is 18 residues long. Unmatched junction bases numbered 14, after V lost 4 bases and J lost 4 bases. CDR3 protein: CASSWQGASAGVTGELFF. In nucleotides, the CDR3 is TGTGCCAGCAGTTGGCAGGGGGCCTCGGCCGGGGTCACCGGGGAGCTGTTTTTT.

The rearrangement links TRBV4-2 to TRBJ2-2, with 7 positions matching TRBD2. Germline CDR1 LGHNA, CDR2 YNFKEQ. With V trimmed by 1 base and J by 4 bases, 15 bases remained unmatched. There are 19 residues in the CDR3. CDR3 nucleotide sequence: TGTGCCAGCAGCCAAGCGTCTAGCGGAAGGGGTGGGGCCACCGGGGAGCTGTTTTTT. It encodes CASSQASSGRGGATGELFF.

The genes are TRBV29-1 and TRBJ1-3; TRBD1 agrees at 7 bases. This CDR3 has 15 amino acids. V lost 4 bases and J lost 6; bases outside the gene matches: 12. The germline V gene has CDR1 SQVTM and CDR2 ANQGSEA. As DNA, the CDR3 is TGCAGCGTTGCTGAGGGGGGGACAGATCCAAACACCATATATTTT. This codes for CSVAEGGTDPNTIYF.

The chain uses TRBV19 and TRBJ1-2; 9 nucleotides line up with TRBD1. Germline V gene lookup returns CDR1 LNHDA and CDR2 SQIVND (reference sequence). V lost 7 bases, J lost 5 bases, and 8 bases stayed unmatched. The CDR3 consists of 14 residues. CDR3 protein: CASTVDRGAYGYTF. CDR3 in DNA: TGTGCCAGTACCGTGGACAGGGGCGCGTATGGCTACACCTTC.

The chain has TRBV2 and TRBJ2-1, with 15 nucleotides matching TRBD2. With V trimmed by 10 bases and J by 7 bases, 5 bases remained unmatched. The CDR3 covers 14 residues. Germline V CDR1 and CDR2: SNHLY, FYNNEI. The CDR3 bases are TGTGCCATCAGAGGACTAGCGGGAGGGAATGAGCAGTTCTTC. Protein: CAIRGLAGGNEQFF.

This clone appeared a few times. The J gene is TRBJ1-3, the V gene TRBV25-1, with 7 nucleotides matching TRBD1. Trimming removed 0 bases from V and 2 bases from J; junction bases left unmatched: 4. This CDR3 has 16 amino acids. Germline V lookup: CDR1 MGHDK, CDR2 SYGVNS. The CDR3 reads CASSEYRTGAGNTIYF. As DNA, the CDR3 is TGTGCCAGCAGTGAATACCGGACAGGTGCTGGAAACACCATATATTTT.

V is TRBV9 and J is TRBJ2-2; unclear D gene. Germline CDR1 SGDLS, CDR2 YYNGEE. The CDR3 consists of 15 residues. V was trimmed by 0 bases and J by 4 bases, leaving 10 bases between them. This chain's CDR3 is CASSVGASTTGELFF. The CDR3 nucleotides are TGTGCCAGCAGCGTAGGTGCGAGTACCACCGGGGAGCTGTTTTTT.